The 27 T cell receptor beta chains in this list originate from one sample, sequenced in a study of blood T cells in healthy people across ages. PCR was performed a second time for about 6 to 11 cycles using a sample-barcoded 5' primer and a J-beta primer mix. Via MiXCR, TCRdb re-called the 5' RACE reads, giving one row per CDR3 protein. Here the sample spans around 1,000,000 distinct CDR3 sequences, less than 25% being singletons. This sample was shared with a second study, whose subject was T cells of mothers and their children.

Source material: blood. These receptors were obtained from a girl aged 2 to 9 in good health.

This chain links TRBV9 with TRBJ1-6; D not certain. Germline CDR1 SGDLS, CDR2 YYNGEE. V was cut by 2 bases and J by 4 bases, with 7 bases left in between. The CDR3 loop spans 14 amino acids. CDR3 loop: CASSVQGYNSPLHF. The CDR3, as DNA: TGTGCCAGCAGCGTGCAAGGATATAATTCACCCCTCCACTTT.

This clonotype was detected only a few times. V usage is TRBV20-1 and J usage is TRBJ2-3, with 13 bases aligning to TRBD2. From germline, CDR1 is DFQATT and CDR2 SNEGSKA (reference sequence). The V gene end was trimmed by 1 base and the J gene end by 4 bases; junction bases not matched to a gene: 5. The CDR3 contains 16 residues. CDR3 in DNA: TGCAGTGCTAGAGGCCTACTAGCGGGGGGGCCAGATACGCAGTATTTT. Translation: CSARGLLAGGPDTQYF.

The chain recombines TRBV7-3 with TRBJ1-2; perhaps TRBD1 as D (6 bases). Per the germline V gene, CDR1 is SGHTA and CDR2 is FQGTGA. V shed 8 bases and J shed 8 bases, with 15 bases lying between them. CDR3 length: 12 residues. As DNA, the CDR3 is TGTGCCAGCCGCCGACAGGCCCAAGGCTACACCTTC. Translation gives CASRRQAQGYTF.

This chain uses TRBV6-6 with TRBJ2-5; maybe TRBD1 (6 bases). V was shortened by 2 bases and J by 3 bases, with 16 bases between the two germline ends. Germline loops: CDR1 MNHNY, CDR2 SVGAGI (reference sequence). The CDR3 sequence is 16 residues long. The CDR3 nucleotides are TGTGCCAGCAGTTACGTGGGAACAGGGTGGAAAGAGACCCAGTACTTC. It is translated as CASSYVGTGWKETQYF.

This clonotype was seen a few times. This chain connects TRBV20-1 to TRBJ2-1, with D possibly being TRBD2 (7 bases). This CDR3 is built from 15 residues. The germline V gene encodes CDR1 DFQATT and CDR2 SNEGSKA (reference sequence). V gave up 0 bases and J gave up 6 bases, with 15 bases separating them. The chain's CDR3 is CSARDTGTIGNEQFF. The CDR3 coding sequence is TGCAGTGCTAGAGATACAGGGACTATCGGCAATGAGCAGTTCTTC.

This clonotype was detected only a few times. This chain uses TRBV29-1 with TRBJ1-2; weak D call: TRBD1 (5 bases). The CDR3 has 13 amino acids. V was clipped by 2 bases and J by 8 bases, with 15 bases between them. The germline V gene has CDR1 SQVTM and CDR2 ANQGSEA. The CDR3 here is CSVETRVGGGYTF. The CDR3 DNA sequence: TGCAGCGTTGAAACCAGGGTTGGTGGAGGCTACACCTTC.

This chain uses TRBV11-2 with TRBJ1-2, with D uncertain. V was trimmed by 2 bases and J by 5 bases, leaving 15 bases between them. The CDR3 length is 15 residues. Germline loops: CDR1 SGHAT, CDR2 FQNNGV. CDR3 amino acids: CASSLSGGGLYGYTF. CDR3 sequence (DNA): TGTGCCAGCAGCTTAAGTGGCGGCGGGTTATATGGCTACACCTTC.

In its sample, this clonotype was seen a few times. Here the CDR3 reads CASSQSPGLAGPLQFF. As DNA, the CDR3 is TGTGCCAGCAGCCAGTCGCCGGGACTAGCGGGCCCTCTGCAGTTCTTC. V usage is TRBV9 and J usage is TRBJ2-1, with 12 positions matching TRBD2. CDR1 is SGDLS, CDR2 YYNGEE, per germline. This CDR3 is built from 16 residues. Losses at the gene ends were 4 bases for V and 12 bases for J; bases not matched to a gene: 14.

The chain uses TRBV20-1 and TRBJ2-1; 7 nucleotides align to TRBD2. The length of the CDR3 is 14 residues. With 6 bases clipped from V and 9 bases from J, the junction kept 14 bases outside the gene matches. In germline, CDR1 is DFQATT, CDR2 SNEGSKA (reference sequence). For the CDR3, the DNA is TGCAGTGCAAGCCAGGGCGGGAGAGGTGGTGAGCAGTTCTTC. Translating it yields CSASQGGRGGEQFF.

The V gene is TRBV27, the J gene TRBJ2-1; 7 bases are a match to TRBD2. The CDR3 consists of 14 residues. V lost 6 bases, J lost 2 bases, and 4 bases stayed unmatched. From germline, CDR1 is MNHEY and CDR2 SMNVEV (reference sequence). CDR3 nucleotides: TGTGCCAGCAGCCCAGCGGGAACCTACAATGAGCAGTTCTTC. Protein: CASSPAGTYNEQFF.

This clonotype was seen more than once but under ten times. The chain uses TRBV10-3 and TRBJ1-4; D is ambiguous. The CDR3 is 16 residues long. Germline V CDR1 and CDR2: ENHRY, SYGVKD. Trimming cost V 0 bases and J 3 bases, with 11 bases left between them. CDR3 sequence (DNA): TGTGCCATCAGTGAGTCCCACAGCTCCTCTAATGAAAAACTGTTTTTT. Translation gives CAISESHSSSNEKLFF.

The chain joins TRBV6-1 to TRBJ1-2, with D unclear. This CDR3 spans 13 amino acids. Per germline, CDR1 MNHNS and CDR2 SASEGT. V was shortened by 3 bases and J by 3 bases, with 8 bases between the two germline ends. The DNA for the CDR3 is TGTGCCAGCAGTGAGGAGATCCACTATGGCTACACCTTC. This gives the protein CASSEEIHYGYTF.

This clonotype has just a few counts. The chain carries TRBV4-1 and TRBJ1-2, with 10 positions matching TRBD1. The CDR3 length is 12 residues. The germline V gene encodes CDR1 MGHRA and CDR2 YSYEKL. After removal of 11 bases from V and 7 bases from J, the junction contained 7 bases not matched to a gene. CDR3 sequence reads: CAVPGQGSGYTF. The CDR3 DNA sequence: TGCGCCGTCCCGGGACAGGGGTCTGGCTACACCTTC.

This clonotype has more than one count but fewer than ten. This chain connects TRBV13 to TRBJ2-3; TRBD2 is a possible D gene (5 bases). V lost 1 base and J lost 5, with 13 bases in between. CDR1 is PRHDT and CDR2 is FYEKMQ in the germline V gene (reference sequence). This CDR3 region has 15 residues. The CDR3 DNA sequence: TGTGCCAGCAGCTTAGAGGCCGACGGGGTAGATACGCAGTATTTT. Translation: CASSLEADGVDTQYF.

Only a few counts were recorded for this clonotype. This chain joins TRBV28 and TRBJ2-3; no reliable D call. V shed 6 bases and J shed 0 bases, with 16 bases lying between them. The CDR3 has 16 amino acids. Germline assignment: CDR1 MDHEN and CDR2 SYDVKM. CDR3 loop: CASSPPGRRSTDTQYF. CDR3 coding DNA: TGTGCCAGCAGCCCTCCTGGGCGCCGGAGCACAGATACGCAGTATTTT.

This clonotype turned up a few times. This rearrangement joins TRBV12-3 or TRBV12-4 to TRBJ2-3; D is perhaps TRBD2 (5 bases). Trimming pared 10 bases from V and 4 bases from J, leaving 21 bases between. This CDR3 spans 15 amino acids. CDR3 protein: CATAPAEARADTQYF. The DNA of the CDR3 is TGTGCCACCGCCCCTGCGGAGGCCAGAGCAGATACGCAGTATTTT.

This chain connects TRBV7-3 to TRBJ2-5; a weak D match, TRBD1 (5 bases). V was clipped by 8 bases and J by 4 bases, with 23 bases between them. The germline V gene encodes CDR1 SGHTA and CDR2 FQGTGA. The CDR3 consists of 16 residues. CDR3 amino acids: CASSIQGGRVPETQYF. DNA for the CDR3: TGTGCCAGCTCTATCCAGGGTGGCCGGGTCCCAGAGACCCAGTACTTC.

The count of this clonotype is one. This rearrangement joins TRBV12-3 or TRBV12-4 to TRBJ2-5, with D possibly being TRBD1 (6 bases). Trimming cost V 0 bases and J 1 base, with 9 bases left between them. CDR3 length: 15 amino acids. The DNA for the CDR3 is TGTGCCAGCAGTTTAGCGGGGGCCCTCCAAGAGACCCAGTACTTC. This gives the protein CASSLAGALQETQYF.

This clonotype was seen once. The gene calls are TRBV4-1 and TRBJ2-1, with 12 nucleotides matching TRBD2. Germline V gene sequence: CDR1 MGHRA, CDR2 YSYEKL. The CDR3 consists of 16 residues. V was clipped by 1 base and J by 8 bases; unmatched bases: 6. CDR3 nucleotides: TGCGCCAGCAGCCAAGTGGAGACTAGCGGGGGCGATGAGCAGTTCTTC. Encoded protein: CASSQVETSGGDEQFF.

This sequence joins TRBV2 and TRBJ2-3, with D unresolved. Germline CDR1 SNHLY, CDR2 FYNNEI. V lost 4 bases and J lost 1, with 12 bases in between. This CDR3 is 15 amino acids long. CDR3 coding DNA: TGTGCCAGCAGTGTCCGGCAGGCCGGCACAGATACGCAGTATTTT. This codes for CASSVRQAGTDTQYF.

This rearrangement joins TRBV28 to TRBJ1-4; D uncertain. V lost 6 bases and J 6 bases, leaving 14 bases between the germline ends. Germline CDR1 and CDR2: MDHEN and SYDVKM. This CDR3 spans 14 amino acids. As DNA, the CDR3 is TGTGCCAGCAGGACCTCCCGGTGGTATGAAAAACTGTTTTTT. This gives the protein CASRTSRWYEKLFF.

V usage is TRBV24-1 and J usage is TRBJ2-3; D gene ambiguous. CDR1 and CDR2 (germline): KGHDR, SFDVKD. This CDR3 is 12 amino acids long. Trimming left V 10 bases short and J 3 bases short, with 10 bases between. The CDR3 loop reads CATRSVTDTQYF. The DNA of the CDR3 is TGTGCCACTAGGTCGGTGACAGATACGCAGTATTTT.

V usage is TRBV20-1 and J usage is TRBJ2-5; TRBD2 might be the D (6 bases). The end of the DNA is better explained by TRBJ2-1, so the J call may be wrong. The CDR3 runs 14 residues. Looked up from germline, CDR1 is DFQATT and CDR2 is SNEGSKA (reference sequence). The CDR3 is CSARDVRGANEQFF. CDR3 DNA: TGCAGTGCTAGAGATGTGCGGGGAGCCAATGAGCAGTTCTTC.

The chain joins TRBV27 to TRBJ1-6, with D maybe TRBD1 (5 bases). The CDR3 has 13 residues. Trimming pared 2 bases from V and 10 bases from J, leaving 9 bases between. Germline-derived CDR1 and CDR2 are MNHEY and SMNVEV (reference sequence). CDR3 loop: CASSLAGVSPLHF. The CDR3 DNA is TGTGCCAGCAGTTTAGCGGGGGTATCACCCCTCCACTTT.

The genes are TRBV3-1 and TRBJ2-5; D perhaps matches TRBD1 (5 bases). Judging by the DNA end, TRBJ2-7 fits better; the J call may be wrong. The CDR3 has 16 amino acids. Germline-derived CDR1 and CDR2 are LGHDT and YNNKEL (reference sequence). The CDR3 region is CASSQGSQAVIYEQYF. Written as DNA, the CDR3 is TGTGCCAGCAGCCAAGGTTCACAGGCGGTAATCTACGAGCAGTACTTC.

This clonotype has more than one count but fewer than ten. The chain recombines TRBV9 with TRBJ2-5; 8 bases are a match to TRBD2. The last part of the DNA fits TRBJ2-1 better; the J call may be wrong. The germline V gene encodes CDR1 SGDLS and CDR2 YYNGEE. CDR3 length equals 14 residues. CDR3: CASRRGSGANEQFF. The CDR3 nucleotides read TGTGCCAGCAGGCGGGGTAGCGGGGCCAATGAGCAGTTCTTC.

The rearrangement uses TRBV15 and TRBJ2-3; weak D call: TRBD1 (5 bases). CDR1 and CDR2 from the germline V gene are LNHNV and YYDKDF (reference sequence). Trimming removed 4 bases at V and 2 bases at J, with 10 bases between. This CDR3 is 14 amino acids long. The CDR3 DNA is TGTGCCACCAGCACGACGGACATCACAGATACGCAGTATTTT. This sequence encodes CATSTTDITDTQYF.